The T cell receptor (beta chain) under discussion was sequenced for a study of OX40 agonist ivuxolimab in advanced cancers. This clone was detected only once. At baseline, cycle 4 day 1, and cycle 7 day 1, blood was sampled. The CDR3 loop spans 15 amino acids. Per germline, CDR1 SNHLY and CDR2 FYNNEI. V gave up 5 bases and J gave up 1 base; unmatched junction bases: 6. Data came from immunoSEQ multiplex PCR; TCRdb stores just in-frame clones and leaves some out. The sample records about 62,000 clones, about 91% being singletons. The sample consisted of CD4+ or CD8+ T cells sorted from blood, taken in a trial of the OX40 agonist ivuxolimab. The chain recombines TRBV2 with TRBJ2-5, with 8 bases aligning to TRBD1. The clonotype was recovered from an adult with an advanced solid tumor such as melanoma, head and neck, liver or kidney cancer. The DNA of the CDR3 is TGTGCCAGCAGTCCCGGACAGGGCCCCCAAGAGACCCAGTACTTC. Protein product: CASSPGQGPQETQYF.